This T cell receptor (beta chain) came from a study of T cell responses to AZD1222 COVID-19 vaccine. Study findings and constraints: In all cases, repertoires were sampled only after the peak T cell response.

V gave up 4 bases and J gave up 5 bases; unmatched junction bases: 4. This CDR3 comprises 15 residues. The germline CDR1 and CDR2 sequences are SGHNT and YYREEE (reference sequence). In regard to this clone: Its antigen remains unknown.

Clones were sequenced by immunoSEQ multiplex PCR, and TCRdb holds only the in-frame ones, with some missing. This sample carries 100,000 to 120,000 clones, about 94% of them seen once, and the ten largest clones take about 3%. Material: peripheral blood, obtained 28 days after the second AZD1222 dose. The TCR was taken from an adult who received the AZD1222 COVID-19 vaccine. V gene TRBV5-4 combines with J gene TRBJ2-1; 12 bases are a match to TRBD2. DNA for the CDR3: TGTGCCAGCAGCATCCGACTAGCGGGAGACAATGAGCAGTTCTTC. The encoded protein is CASSIRLAGDNEQFF.